This TCR beta chain emerged from a study of T cell responses to AZD1222 COVID-19 vaccine. Study-level points and caveats: Spike as a whole was targeted by vaccine-associated CD4 TCRs, dominant at 160-218 and 743-854. Only a handful of AZD1222 recipients, six or seven in all, had baseline seropositivity. Two AZD1222 doses significantly raised spike-specific TCR breadth and depth over controls. Researchers took repertoire samples only after the peak T cell response had come.

The V gene lost 3 bases and the J gene lost 3 bases, with 15 bases spanning the gap. CDR3 size: 16 residues. Germline V gene sequence: CDR1 SGDLS, CDR2 YYNGEE. Using immunoSEQ multiplex PCR, the repertoire was profiled, and TCRdb retains in-frame clones only, with some absent. The data show 130,000 to 150,000 clones, with 85% to 95% seen just once and under 2% held by the top ten. As concerns this clone: Its antigen is as yet unknown.

The V and J genes are TRBV9 and TRBJ1-4; D gene ambiguous. The sequencing used peripheral blood, collected on day 0 of AZD1222 vaccination. The sequence derives from an adult in good health. The CDR3 is CASSAQPEAANEKLFF. In DNA, the CDR3 is TGTGCCAGCAGCGCACAACCGGAGGCAGCTAATGAAAAACTGTTTTTT.